This T cell receptor beta chain was retrieved from a study of T-cell reconstitution after alpha-beta-depleted transplantation in children. This clonotype was counted between two and nine times. A library of TCRbeta sequences, prepared with unique molecular identifiers, was generated. A single record per CDR3 protein comes from TCRdb applying MiXCR to the PCR reads. Of 300,000 to 350,000 distinct CDR3 sequences listed, about a sixth were seen once; the top ten hold about 41%. Trimming pared 4 bases from V and 4 bases from J, leaving 13 bases between. This CDR3 is 15 amino acids long. Germline assignment: CDR1 MGHRA and CDR2 YSYEKL.

The sample here was PBMCs, mostly from graft donor cells, taken 360 days after TCRalphabeta/CD19-depleted stem cell transplant. The chain links TRBV4-1 to TRBJ2-2, with D maybe TRBD2 (5 bases). This receptor was identified in a male patient between 2 and 10 years old who had a stem cell transplant for acute lymphoblastic leukemia, so the T cells may come from the graft donor. The CDR3 nucleotides read TGCGCCAGCAGCCCCGCTGACTACCTCACCGGGGAGCTGTTTTTT. Its protein is CASSPADYLTGELFF.